Following are 30 T cell receptor beta chains from one sample sequenced in a study of CXCR3-negative and CXCR3-positive naive CD8 T cells (dated by TCRdb to the late 2010s). The investigation overall reported the following: TRB CDR3s from CXCR3-positive naive cells showed higher hydrophobicity (lower Kidera factor 4), lower energy, and higher strength and volume indices than CXCR3-negative naive cells.

Antigens of these TCRs are unknown. Sequenced on a NextSeq 550. The Human TCR Profiling Kit (MiLaboratory) was used to prepare UMI-labeled 5' RACE TRB cDNA libraries. Through TCRdb reprocessing, the reads give one entry per CDR3 protein sequence; DNA is omitted. This sample's records show some 130,000 distinct CDR3 sequences. Together, the top ten hold about 0.54% of the sample. Sequencing input: naive CXCR3+ CD8+ T cells from blood. The sample's cell subset or site label, in plain terms: CD45RO-CCR7+CD27+CD95- naive CD8+ T cells expressing CXCR3 (TNR3+). These receptors came from a human donor in good health. Some clones in this sample may be carry-over from other donors' samples.

The chain is built from TRBV10-3 and TRBJ2-7; TCRdb reports TRBD1, a call that lacks DNA to check it against. The germline V gene has CDR1 ENHRY and CDR2 SYGVKD. CDR3 length: 14 amino acids. The CDR3 protein is CAISETGQGGEQYF.

This chain links TRBV14 with TRBJ2-7. The CDR3 sequence is 15 residues long. From germline, CDR1 is SGHDN and CDR2 FVKESK. CDR3 residues: CASSQELGLIYEQYF.

This chain joins TRBV28 and TRBJ2-7; TCRdb reports TRBD1, a call that lacks DNA to check it against. The germline V gene has CDR1 MDHEN and CDR2 SYDVKM. This CDR3 region has 16 residues. The CDR3 here is CASSLKTGTASYEQYF.

V gene TRBV6-2 or TRBV6-3 combines with J gene TRBJ1-1; the TCRdb call, TRBD1, lacks DNA for checking. Germline CDR1 is MNHEY and CDR2 is SVGEGT. The CDR3 spans 14 residues. The CDR3 protein is CASSFPAANTEAFF.

This rearrangement joins TRBV21-1 to TRBJ1-6; TCRdb designates TRBD1, a call that cannot be tested without DNA. TRBV21-1 is tagged as a pseudogene. The CDR3 is made up of 14 amino acids. CDR3: CASSGQGENSPLHF.

The V gene is TRBV29-1, the J gene TRBJ2-7; the D gene TCRdb calls, TRBD1, cannot be checked with no DNA. Germline V gene data show CDR1 as SQVTM and CDR2 as ANQGSEA. The CDR3 loop spans 13 amino acids. CDR3 sequence: CSATGGAGYEQYF.

V is TRBV27 and J is TRBJ2-1; TCRdb's D call, TRBD1, is unchecked because there is no DNA. The germline CDR1 and CDR2 sequences are MNHEY and SMNVEV (reference sequence). The CDR3 consists of 14 residues. The CDR3 reads CASSLAGDYNEQFF.

CDR3: CASRQDSSYEQYF. J is TRBJ2-7 and V is TRBV5-1; the D call from TCRdb, TRBD1, cannot be confirmed without DNA. CDR1 SGHRS and CDR2 YFSETQ come from the germline V gene. The CDR3 spans 13 residues.

V is TRBV20-1 and J is TRBJ2-1. This CDR3 has 16 amino acids. Germline values: CDR1 DFQATT, CDR2 SNEGSKA (reference sequence). CDR3 protein: CSARDLIRVSDNEQFF.

This chain joins TRBV4-2 and TRBJ2-3. The CDR3 sequence is 15 residues long. CDR1 and CDR2 (germline): LGHNA, YNFKEQ. Here the CDR3 reads CASSQESGAHDTQYF.

This chain links TRBV29-1 with TRBJ1-2. Germline CDR1 is SQVTM and CDR2 is ANQGSEA. This CDR3 has 16 residues. This CDR3 is CSVESMEGRGNYGYTF.

The chain recombines TRBV7-9 with TRBJ2-5. From germline, CDR1 is SEHNR and CDR2 FQNEAQ (reference sequence). The CDR3 is made up of 13 amino acids. This chain's CDR3 is CASSLGLSETQYF.

The chain combines TRBV5-5 with TRBJ2-1; TCRdb calls TRBD1, which cannot be checked without DNA. This CDR3 comprises 16 residues. Germline V CDR1 and CDR2: SGHKS, YYEKEE (reference sequence). This CDR3 is CASSVGLGGWGNEQFF.

The chain employs TRBV29-1 and TRBJ2-1; TCRdb names TRBD1, which stays unverified in the absence of DNA. Germline V gene lookup returns CDR1 SQVTM and CDR2 ANQGSEA. There are 13 residues in the CDR3. CDR3 sequence: CSDLIGTVHEQFF.

The chain carries TRBV5-1 and TRBJ2-7. Germline V gives CDR1 SGHRS, CDR2 YFSETQ. The CDR3 is 14 amino acids. The chain's CDR3 is CASSLDREAYEQYF.

The genes are TRBV27 and TRBJ2-1. Germline V lookup: CDR1 MNHEY, CDR2 SMNVEV (reference sequence). The CDR3 is 12 residues long. CDR3 region: CASSGVYNEQFF.

The J gene is TRBJ2-5, the V gene TRBV12-3 or TRBV12-4. This CDR3 spans 14 amino acids. CDR3 sequence reads: CASSFSLRQETQYF.

The gene calls are TRBV29-1 and TRBJ2-7. This CDR3 region has 13 residues. Germline CDR1 is SQVTM and CDR2 is ANQGSEA. CDR3 loop: CSVAPADSYEQYF.

The rearrangement joins TRBV10-1 to TRBJ2-5; TCRdb names TRBD1, which stays unverified in the absence of DNA. Germline V CDR1 and CDR2: WNHNN, SYGVQD (reference sequence). The CDR3 has 13 residues. The CDR3 is CASGEGYGETQYF.

The chain's CDR3 is CASSIGDIQPQHF. V and J are TRBV19 and TRBJ1-5; no DNA is available, so the TRBD1 call from TCRdb remains unchecked. This CDR3 is built from 13 residues. CDR1 is LNHDA, CDR2 SQIVND, per germline (reference sequence).

The chain recombines TRBV7-9 with TRBJ2-2. This CDR3 has 15 residues. Germline CDR1 and CDR2: SEHNR and FQNEAQ (reference sequence). The CDR3 region is CASSHSGSSLEELFF.

The V gene is TRBV11-3, the J gene TRBJ2-4. In germline, CDR1 is SGHNT, CDR2 YENEEA. The CDR3 loop spans 18 amino acids. The chain's CDR3 is CASSLKPTRRLAKNIQYF.

This sequence joins TRBV4-1 and TRBJ1-2. This CDR3 comprises 15 residues. Germline V gene lookup returns CDR1 MGHRA and CDR2 YSYEKL. CDR3 sequence: CASSQDEGLFYGYTF.

The chain has TRBV3-1 and TRBJ1-5; TCRdb's assignment of TRBD1 cannot be checked, as there is no DNA. Germline values: CDR1 LGHDT, CDR2 YNNKEL (reference sequence). The CDR3 loop spans 15 amino acids. CDR3 region: CASSQDGDTNQPQHF.

The chain couples TRBV4-3 to TRBJ2-7; TCRdb calls TRBD1, which cannot be checked without DNA. CDR1 is LGHNA, CDR2 YSLEER, per germline. The CDR3 runs to 19 residues. CDR3 residues: CASSQDPLPPRQGSYEQYF.

This chain uses TRBV29-1 with TRBJ1-1; TCRdb names TRBD1, which stays unverified in the absence of DNA. CDR1 is SQVTM and CDR2 is ANQGSEA in the germline V gene. The CDR3 consists of 11 residues. Here the CDR3 reads CSVPQGPEAFF.

The rearrangement uses TRBV27 and TRBJ1-1. The CDR3 is 15 amino acids. Germline loops: CDR1 MNHEY, CDR2 SMNVEV (reference sequence). The CDR3 spells CASSSDGGGNTEAFF.

The chain couples TRBV19 to TRBJ2-3. This CDR3 has 13 residues. Germline V gene lookup returns CDR1 LNHDA and CDR2 SQIVND (reference sequence). CDR3: CASSRPGTDTQYF.

V gene TRBV7-2 combines with J gene TRBJ1-4; the D call from TCRdb, TRBD1, cannot be confirmed without DNA. The V gene's germline CDR1 is SGHTA and CDR2 FQGNSA. The CDR3 consists of 15 residues. CDR3 protein: CASSPPGATNEKLFF.

The chain carries TRBV12-3 or TRBV12-4 and TRBJ2-1; without DNA, the TCRdb call of TRBD1 cannot be checked. This CDR3 is built from 17 residues. The CDR3 is CASRSRQGDRVDNEQFF.